The subject of this entry is one TCR beta chain. Its antigen is unknown. No quality values exist for individual bases; no much larger clone is one base distant. The record originates from a study of PD-1 and CTLA-4 blockade in melanoma (dated by TCRdb to the early 2020s). A note on the overall study: In patients with melanoma, the researchers looked at the effects of CTLA-4 blockade versus PD-1 blockade on the CD8 T cell response that was melanoma-reactive.

Receptor libraries were prepared by the immunoSEQ multiplex PCR assay. Imported from immuneACCESS, the table was reduced by TCRdb to in-frame sequences with V and J called. These copies leave out some clones; in studies compared against another copy, an unresolved V gene accounts for under half, and the cause of the remainder is not known. Counted in this sample were 15,000 to 20,000 clones; around 70% of them appeared once. The ten largest clones take up about 16% of the sample. This specimen was CD8+ T cells from peripheral blood, taken before anti-PD-1 treatment. The sequence was collected from a human donor with melanoma.

The CDR3 here reads CASSLNEQYF. The DNA sequence is TGTGCCAGCAGCTTAAACGAGCAGTACTTC. The chain joins TRBV5-5 to TRBJ2-7; no D gene call is confident. V drops 2 bases and J drops 5 bases, leaving 2 bases in between. Reading the germline V gene (reference sequence) gives CDR1 SGHKS and CDR2 YYEKEE. Reading from cysteine to phenylalanine, the CDR3 counts 10 amino acids. Only the CDR3 portion is preserved as DNA: 30 bases, with reading frame beginning at the first base.